This T cell receptor beta chain came from a study of blood T cells in healthy people across ages. Regarding the study as a whole: Significant beta diversity loss was already apparent by age roughly 44, declining roughly linearly.

A second about 7 to 12 cycle PCR used barcoded and J-beta primers. CDR3-containing paired-end reads numbering at least 2.5 million came from each sample. TCRdb analysed the 5' RACE reads with MiXCR anew, one entry per CDR3 protein. The table lists fewer than 2,000,000 distinct CDR3 sequences, roughly 43% of them singletons. Details on this clonotype: Its target is not known.

The source of this sequence is a human donor in good health. The specimen was blood.

CDR3: CASSVRQVSYEQYF. DNA for the CDR3: TGTGCCAGCAGCGTCCGACAGGTCTCCTACGAGCAGTACTTC. The gene calls are TRBV9 and TRBJ2-7, with a possible D match to TRBD1 (6 bases). Deletions cut 2 bases from V and 0 bases from J, with 9 bases between. The CDR3 spans 14 residues. Looked up from germline, CDR1 is SGDLS and CDR2 is YYNGEE.